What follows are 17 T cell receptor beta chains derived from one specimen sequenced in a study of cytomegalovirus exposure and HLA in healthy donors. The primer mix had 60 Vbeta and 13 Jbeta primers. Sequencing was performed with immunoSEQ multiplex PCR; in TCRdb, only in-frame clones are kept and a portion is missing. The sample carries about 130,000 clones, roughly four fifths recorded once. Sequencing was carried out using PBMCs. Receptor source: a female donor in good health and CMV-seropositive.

CDR3 sequence (DNA): TGTGCCAGCAGTGATTTTGGGACAGATGAGCTGCCCCAGCATTTT. Protein product: CASSDFGTDELPQHF. The chain has TRBV2 and TRBJ1-5, with 7 positions matching TRBD1. After removal of 3 bases from V and 9 bases from J, the junction contained 11 bases not matched to a gene. This CDR3 is 15 amino acids long. Germline V gives CDR1 SNHLY, CDR2 FYNNEI.

The CDR3 spells CASSFGGANVLTF. The CDR3 bases are TGTGCCAGCAGTTTCGGTGGGGCCAACGTCCTGACTTTC. The chain couples TRBV27 to TRBJ2-6, with D unclear. The CDR3 covers 13 residues. V was pared by 3 bases and J by 3 bases, with 3 bases between. Germline V gene data show CDR1 as MNHEY and CDR2 as SMNVEV (reference sequence).

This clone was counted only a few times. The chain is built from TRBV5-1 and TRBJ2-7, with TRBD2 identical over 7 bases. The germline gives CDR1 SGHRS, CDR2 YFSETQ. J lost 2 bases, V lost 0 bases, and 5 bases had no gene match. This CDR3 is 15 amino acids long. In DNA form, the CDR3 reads TGCGCCAGCAGCTTGGAAACGGGAGGTACCTACGAGCAGTACTTC. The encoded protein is CASSLETGGTYEQYF.

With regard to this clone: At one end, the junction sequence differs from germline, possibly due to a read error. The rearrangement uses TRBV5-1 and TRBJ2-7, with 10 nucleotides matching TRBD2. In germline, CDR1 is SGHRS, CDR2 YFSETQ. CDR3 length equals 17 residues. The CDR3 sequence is CASSLRTSGEPSHEQYF. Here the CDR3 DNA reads TGCGCCAGCAGCTTGAGAACTAGCGGGGAACCCTCCCACGAGCAGTACTTC. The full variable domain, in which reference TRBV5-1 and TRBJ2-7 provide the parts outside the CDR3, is KAGVTQTPRYLIKTRGQQVTLSCSPISGHRSVSWYQQTPGQGLQFLFEYFSETQRNKGNFPGRFSGRQFSNSRSEMNVSTLELGDSALYLCASSLRTSGEPSHEQYFGPGTRLTVT.

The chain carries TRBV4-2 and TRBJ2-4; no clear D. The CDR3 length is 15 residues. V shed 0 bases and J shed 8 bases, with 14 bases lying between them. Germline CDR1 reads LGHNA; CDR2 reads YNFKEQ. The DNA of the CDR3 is TGTGCCAGCAGCCAAGATCCCCTAATTTCGGACATTCAGTACTTC. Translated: CASSQDPLISDIQYF.

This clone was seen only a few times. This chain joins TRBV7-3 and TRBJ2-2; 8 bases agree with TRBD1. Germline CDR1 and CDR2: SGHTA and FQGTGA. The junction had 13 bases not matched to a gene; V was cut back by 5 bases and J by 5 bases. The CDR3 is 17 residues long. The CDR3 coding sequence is TGTGCCAGCAGCCCTTTCTTCGGGACAGGCGGGACCGGGGAGCTGTTTTTT. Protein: CASSPFFGTGGTGELFF.

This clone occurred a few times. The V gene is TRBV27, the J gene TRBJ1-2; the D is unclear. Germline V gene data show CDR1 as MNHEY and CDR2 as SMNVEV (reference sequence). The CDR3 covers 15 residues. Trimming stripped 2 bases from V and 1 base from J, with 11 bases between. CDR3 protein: CASSLEFGGNYGYTF. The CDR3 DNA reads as TGTGCCAGCAGTTTAGAGTTCGGAGGTAACTATGGCTACACCTTC.

CDR3 DNA: TGTGCCACCAGCAGTCTAGCCAGATTCAATGAGCAGTTCTTC. Amino acid sequence: CATSSLARFNEQFF. This chain uses TRBV15 with TRBJ2-1; perhaps TRBD2 as D (5 bases). Germline V gene lookup returns CDR1 LNHNV and CDR2 YYDKDF (reference sequence). The CDR3 loop spans 14 amino acids. V lost 3 bases to trimming and J lost 6 bases, with 12 bases between them.

The CDR3 DNA follows: TGTGCCCTGACCTCGGGACTCTACGAGCAGTACTTC. This encodes CALTSGLYEQYF. The chain has TRBV30 and TRBJ2-7; D is possibly TRBD2 (6 bases). Germline loops: CDR1 GTSNPN, CDR2 SVGIG (reference sequence). V dropped 8 bases and J dropped 3 bases, with 14 bases sitting between them. The CDR3 is 12 amino acids.

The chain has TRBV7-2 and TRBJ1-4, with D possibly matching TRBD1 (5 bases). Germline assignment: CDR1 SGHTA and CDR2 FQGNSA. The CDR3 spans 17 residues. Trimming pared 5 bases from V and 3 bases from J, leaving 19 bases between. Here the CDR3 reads CASSLSGRGGSNEKLFF. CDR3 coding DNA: TGTGCCAGCAGCCTCTCGGGACGGGGGGGGTCTAATGAAAAACTGTTTTTT.

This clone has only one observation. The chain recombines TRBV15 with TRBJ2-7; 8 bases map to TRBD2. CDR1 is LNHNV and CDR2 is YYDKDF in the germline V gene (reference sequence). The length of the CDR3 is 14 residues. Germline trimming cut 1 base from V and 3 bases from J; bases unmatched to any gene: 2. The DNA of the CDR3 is TGTGCCACCAGCAGAGTAGCGGGGAACTACGAGCAGTACTTC. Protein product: CATSRVAGNYEQYF.

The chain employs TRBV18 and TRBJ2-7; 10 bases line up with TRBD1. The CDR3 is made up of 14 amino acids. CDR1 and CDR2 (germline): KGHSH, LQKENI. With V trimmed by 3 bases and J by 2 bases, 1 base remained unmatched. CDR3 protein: CASSPGTGAYEQYF. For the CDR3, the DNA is TGTGCCAGCTCACCCGGGACAGGGGCCTACGAGCAGTACTTC.

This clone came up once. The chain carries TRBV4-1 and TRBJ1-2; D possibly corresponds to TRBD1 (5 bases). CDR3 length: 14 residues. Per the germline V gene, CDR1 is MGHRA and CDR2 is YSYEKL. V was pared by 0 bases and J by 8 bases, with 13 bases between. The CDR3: CASSQDPQGEGYTF. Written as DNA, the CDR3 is TGCGCCAGCAGCCAAGATCCGCAGGGCGAGGGCTACACCTTC.

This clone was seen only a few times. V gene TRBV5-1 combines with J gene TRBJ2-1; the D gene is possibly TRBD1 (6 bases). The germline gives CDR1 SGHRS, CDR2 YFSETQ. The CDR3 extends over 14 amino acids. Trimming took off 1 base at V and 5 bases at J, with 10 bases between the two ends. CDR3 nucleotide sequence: TGCGCCAGCAGCTTGCCAGGGGAGCACAATGAGCAGTTCTTC. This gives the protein CASSLPGEHNEQFF.

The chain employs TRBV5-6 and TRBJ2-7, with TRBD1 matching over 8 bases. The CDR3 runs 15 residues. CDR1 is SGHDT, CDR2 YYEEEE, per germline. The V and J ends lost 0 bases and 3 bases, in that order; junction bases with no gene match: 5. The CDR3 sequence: CASSLEAGGYYEQYF. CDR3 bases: TGTGCCAGCAGCTTGGAGGCAGGGGGCTACTACGAGCAGTACTTC.

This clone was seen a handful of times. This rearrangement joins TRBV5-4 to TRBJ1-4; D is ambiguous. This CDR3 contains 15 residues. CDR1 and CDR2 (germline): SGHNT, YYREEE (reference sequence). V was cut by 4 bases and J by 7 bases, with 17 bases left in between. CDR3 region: CASSPGAAGTEKLFF. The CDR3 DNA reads TGTGCCAGCAGCCCCGGAGCGGCGGGTACTGAAAAACTGTTTTTT.

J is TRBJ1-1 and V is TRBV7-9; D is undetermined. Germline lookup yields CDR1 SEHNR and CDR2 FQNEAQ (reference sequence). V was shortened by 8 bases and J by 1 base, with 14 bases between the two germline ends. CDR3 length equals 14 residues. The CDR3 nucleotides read TGTGCCAGCTCCACCCTGGGGAGGAACACTGAAGCTTTCTTT. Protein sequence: CASSTLGRNTEAFF. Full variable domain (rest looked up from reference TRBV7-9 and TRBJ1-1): DTGVSQNPRHKITKRGQNVTFRCDPISEHNRLYWYRQTLGQGPEFLTYFQNEAQLEKSRLLSDRFSAERPKGSFSTLEIQRTEQGDSAMYLCASSTLGRNTEAFFGQGTRLTVV.